These 20 T cell receptor beta chains were all obtained from the same sample, sequenced in a study of shared clonotypes between healthy human individuals. Assay used: immunoSEQ multiplex PCR; TCRdb lists only in-frame clones, some missing. The sample records approximately 470,000 clones, over 70% being singletons. Source material: PBMCs. These receptors originate from a middle-aged woman in good health. Some clones in this sample may be carry-over from other donors' samples.

This rearrangement joins TRBV6-5 to TRBJ1-1; D not resolved. V lost 2 bases to trimming and J lost 3 bases, with 7 bases between them. Germline assignment: CDR1 MNHEY and CDR2 SVGAGI. This CDR3 contains 13 residues. The CDR3 protein is CASSYSPDTEAFF. The CDR3 bases are TGTGCCAGCAGTTACAGTCCGGACACTGAAGCTTTCTTT.

V is TRBV5-4 and J is TRBJ2-1; unclear D gene. Germline CDR1 SGHNT, CDR2 YYREEE (reference sequence). This CDR3 has 14 amino acids. V was cut by 10 bases and J by 5 bases, with 19 bases left in between. The CDR3, as DNA: TGTGCCCTTATGTCCCCAGGTCGACACAATGAGCAGTTCTTC. It encodes CALMSPGRHNEQFF.

Only a few counts were recorded for this clone. Since a far larger clone is one base different, this is likely a read error. This chain joins TRBV30 and TRBJ1-2; D remains ambiguous. The germline CDR1 and CDR2 sequences are GTSNPN and SVGIG (reference sequence). The CDR3 runs 14 residues. CDR3 DNA sequence: TGTGCCTGGAGTGTCGGGCCTTCCTTCTATAGCTACACCTTC. Amino acids: CAWSVGPSFYSYTF.

The genes are TRBV5-1 and TRBJ2-5; the match to TRBD1 covers 9 bases. The V gene end was trimmed by 4 bases and the J gene end by 7 bases; junction bases not matched to a gene: 14. The CDR3 length is 16 residues. From germline, CDR1 is SGHRS and CDR2 YFSETQ. CDR3 sequence reads: CASSIRTGVSSGTQYF. CDR3 coding DNA: TGCGCCAGCAGCATAAGGACAGGGGTGTCATCGGGGACCCAGTACTTC.

The chain recombines TRBV28 with TRBJ1-5, with 9 nucleotides matching TRBD1. The CDR3 runs to 14 residues. Germline lookup yields CDR1 MDHEN and CDR2 SYDVKM. The J segment lost 5 bases and the V segment lost 7 bases, leaving 6 bases of the junction unmatched. The CDR3 sequence is CASTRGQGDQPQHF. Written as DNA, the CDR3 is TGTGCCAGCACCCGGGGACAGGGCGATCAGCCCCAGCATTTT.

The chain joins TRBV6-6 to TRBJ2-3; 7 bases map to TRBD2. This CDR3 is 12 amino acids long. V shed 2 bases and J 9 bases; nucleotides not matched to a gene: 2. Germline values: CDR1 MNHNY, CDR2 SVGAGI (reference sequence). The CDR3 sequence: CASSYGSGTQYF. CDR3 in DNA: TGTGCCAGCAGTTACGGTAGCGGGACGCAGTATTTT.

This clone was detected once. The rearrangement joins TRBV13 to TRBJ1-4; 11 bases are shared with TRBD1. Germline trimming cut 5 bases from V and 8 bases from J; bases unmatched to any gene: 10. Germline values: CDR1 PRHDT, CDR2 FYEKMQ (reference sequence). CDR3 length equals 16 residues. As DNA, the CDR3 is TGTGCCAGCAGCCCACGGACAGGGGGCGTTAGGGAAAAACTGTTTTTT. Encoded protein: CASSPRTGGVREKLFF.

The V and J genes are TRBV4-3 and TRBJ2-1; 9 bases map to TRBD2. Germline V gene lookup returns CDR1 LGHNA and CDR2 YSLEER. Germline trimming cut 0 bases from V and 4 bases from J; bases unmatched to any gene: 16. This CDR3 spans 20 amino acids. CDR3 loop: CASSQDPPTSGATAYNEQFF. The CDR3 DNA is TGCGCCAGCAGCCAAGACCCCCCGACTAGCGGAGCAACGGCGTACAATGAGCAGTTCTTC.

In its sample, this clone was seen a few times. The chain links TRBV25-1 to TRBJ2-7; D perhaps matches TRBD2 (6 bases). The V and J ends lost 7 bases and 2 bases respectively, with 18 bases between them. Germline CDR1 reads MGHDK; CDR2 reads SYGVNS. The CDR3 extends over 15 amino acids. The CDR3 loop reads CASTGGSGFPYEQYF. For the CDR3, the DNA is TGTGCCAGCACCGGAGGGTCAGGGTTTCCCTACGAGCAGTACTTC.

Remarks on this clone: Only one base separates this from a far larger clonotype, so it likely reflects a read error. Other DNA sequences in this specimen translate into the identical CDR3. CDR3 sequence (DNA): TGTGCCAGCTCCGGGGCAGGGGTCGGTCTCACCGGGGAGCTGTTTTTT. Protein: CASSGAGVGLTGELFF. The V and J genes are TRBV2 and TRBJ2-2; tentative D call: TRBD1 (6 bases). The CDR3 runs to 16 residues. Germline CDR1 is SNHLY and CDR2 is FYNNEI. The V end lost 8 bases, the J end lost 4 bases, and 20 bases lay between the germline ends.

The chain has TRBV27 and TRBJ2-5, with 7 nucleotides matching TRBD2. With V trimmed by 0 bases and J by 5 bases, 6 bases remained unmatched. The CDR3 consists of 15 residues. Germline values: CDR1 MNHEY, CDR2 SMNVEV (reference sequence). For the CDR3, the DNA is TGTGCCAGCAGTTTATCGCGGGGGAGTTGGGAGACCCAGTACTTC. Its protein is CASSLSRGSWETQYF.

V is TRBV2 and J is TRBJ2-7; TRBD2 aligns across 7 bases. The CDR3 extends over 15 amino acids. J gave up 0 bases and V 4 bases, and 6 bases lay outside the gene matches. CDR1 is SNHLY, CDR2 FYNNEI, per germline. CDR3 nucleotides: TGTGCCAGCAGTGTTAGCGGGTTCTCCTCCTACGAGCAGTACTTC. As protein: CASSVSGFSSYEQYF.

The chain employs TRBV7-9 and TRBJ2-3; D may correspond to TRBD1 or TRBD2 (5 bases each). V gave up 5 bases and J gave up 1 base, with 13 bases separating them. Germline V CDR1 and CDR2: SEHNR, FQNEAQ (reference sequence). This CDR3 comprises 15 residues. The CDR3 sequence is CASSRDLWGTDTQYF. The DNA of the CDR3 is TGTGCCAGCAGCCGGGACCTGTGGGGCACAGATACGCAGTATTTT. Combining the CDR3 with reference TRBV7-9 and TRBJ2-3 gives the whole variable domain DTGVSQNPRHKITKRGQNVTFRCDPISEHNRLYWYRQTLGQGPEFLTYFQNEAQLEKSRLLSDRFSAERPKGSFSTLEIQRTEQGDSAMYLCASSRDLWGTDTQYFGPGTRLTVL.

On this clone: This likely came from a read error, as a far larger clone is one base away. This sample includes further DNA sequences coding for the same CDR3. The chain links TRBV30 to TRBJ2-2, with 9 bases fitting TRBD2. The CDR3 is made up of 15 amino acids. Germline CDR1 reads GTSNPN; CDR2 reads SVGIG (reference sequence). The ends lost 8 bases at V and 7 bases at J; junction bases unmatched: 14. CDR3 region: CAVWGIAGVVGELFF. CDR3 DNA: TGTGCCGTCTGGGGGATAGCGGGAGTTGTCGGGGAGCTGTTTTTT.

To note about this clone: A single base is all that separates this from a far larger clone, so a read error is likely. The conserved final phenylalanine or tryptophan is absent from the CDR3, which likely points to a read error. The chain couples TRBV5-8 to TRBJ2-7; no clear D. The CDR3 extends over 14 amino acids. The V gene's germline CDR1 is SGHTS and CDR2 YDEGEE. Between the trimmed V and J ends, which lost 2 bases and 0 bases, there was a span of 9 bases. Here the CDR3 reads CASSLQQHSYEQYL. In DNA form, the CDR3 reads TGTGCCAGCAGCTTACAACAGCACTCCTACGAGCAGTACCTC.

This chain uses TRBV5-1 with TRBJ1-2, with 8 bases matching TRBD1. Trimming cost V 2 bases and J 7 bases; bases outside gene matches: 7. This CDR3 is 14 amino acids long. Germline values: CDR1 SGHRS, CDR2 YFSETQ. For the CDR3, the DNA is TGCGCCAGCAGCTTACCGACAGGGGAGGTTGGCTACACCTTC. Protein product: CASSLPTGEVGYTF. The whole variable domain, remainder taken from reference TRBV5-1 and TRBJ1-2, is KAGVTQTPRYLIKTRGQQVTLSCSPISGHRSVSWYQQTPGQGLQFLFEYFSETQRNKGNFPGRFSGRQFSNSRSEMNVSTLELGDSALYLCASSLPTGEVGYTFGSGTRLTVV.

This chain links TRBV10-3 with TRBJ1-4; no definite D call. The CDR3 loop spans 15 amino acids. The germline V gene encodes CDR1 ENHRY and CDR2 SYGVKD. The ends were cut back, 2 bases at V and 8 bases at J, with 15 bases in the middle. CDR3 protein: CAISEPGAVGEKLFF. As DNA, the CDR3 is TGTGCCATCAGTGAGCCAGGTGCTGTTGGGGAAAAACTGTTTTTT.

For this clone: The same CDR3 arises from other DNA sequences in this sample as well. V is TRBV18 and J is TRBJ1-3; tentative D call: TRBD1 (5 bases). With 0 bases removed from V and 0 bases from J, the gap between germline ends came to 6 bases. CDR3 length equals 15 residues. Germline V gene sequence: CDR1 KGHSH, CDR2 LQKENI. CDR3 DNA: TGTGCCAGCTCACCACCGGGGGGCTCTGGAAACACCATATATTTT. This sequence encodes CASSPPGGSGNTIYF.

The rearrangement uses TRBV29-1 and TRBJ2-1, with 9 nucleotides matching TRBD2. The CDR3 spans 16 residues. V lost 7 bases and J lost 1; bases outside the gene matches: 11. The V gene's germline CDR1 is SQVTM and CDR2 ANQGSEA. As DNA, the CDR3 is TGCAGCGCAAGGACAGGACTAGCGCCATCCTACAATGAGCAGTTCTTC. Its protein product is CSARTGLAPSYNEQFF.

Concerning this clone itself: The junction does not match germline at one end; this may be a read error. The chain is built from TRBV29-1 and TRBJ1-3, with D perhaps TRBD1 (5 bases). The germline V gene has CDR1 SQVTM and CDR2 ANQGSEA. This CDR3 spans 13 amino acids. The CDR3 loop is CSVEGDGGNTIYF. The CDR3 DNA sequence: TGCAGCGTAGAAGGGGATGGTGGAAACACCATATATTTT.